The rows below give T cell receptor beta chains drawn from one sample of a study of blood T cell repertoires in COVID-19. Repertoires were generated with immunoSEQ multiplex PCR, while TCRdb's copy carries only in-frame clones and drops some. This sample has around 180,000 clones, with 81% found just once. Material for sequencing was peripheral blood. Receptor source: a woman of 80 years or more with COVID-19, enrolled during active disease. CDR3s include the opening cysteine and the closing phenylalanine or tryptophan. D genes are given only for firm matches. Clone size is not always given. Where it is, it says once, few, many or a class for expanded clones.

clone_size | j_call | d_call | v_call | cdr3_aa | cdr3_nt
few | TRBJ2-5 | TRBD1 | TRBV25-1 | CASSEGQPGETQYF | TGTGCCAGCAGTGAGGGACAGCCGGGGGAGACCCAGTACTTC
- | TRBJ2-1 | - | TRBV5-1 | CASSPVGNEQFF | TGCGCCAGCAGCCCCGTCGGCAATGAGCAGTTCTTC
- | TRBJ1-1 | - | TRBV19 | CASSIQGEAFF | TGTGCCAGTAGTATACAGGGCGAAGCTTTCTTT
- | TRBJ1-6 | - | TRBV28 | CASSPVYNSPLHF | TGTGCCAGCAGTCCCGTCTATAATTCACCCCTCCACTTT
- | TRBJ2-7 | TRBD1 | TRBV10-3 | CAISGQGAGMEQYF | TGTGCCATCAGTGGACAGGGGGCCGGGATGGAGCAGTACTTC
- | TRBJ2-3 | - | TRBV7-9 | CASSLATGFTDTQYF | TGTGCCAGCAGCTTAGCGACGGGTTTCACAGATACGCAGTATTTT
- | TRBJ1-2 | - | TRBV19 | CASSLEQASYGYTF | TGTGCCAGTAGCCTCGAACAGGCTTCCTATGGCTACACCTTC
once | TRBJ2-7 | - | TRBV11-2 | CASSLDLWRASYEQYF | TGTGCCAGCAGCTTAGATCTGTGGAGGGCATCCTACGAGCAGTACTTC
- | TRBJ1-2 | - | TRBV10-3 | CATVDREYGYTF | TGTGCCACCGTGGACAGAGAATATGGCTACACCTTC
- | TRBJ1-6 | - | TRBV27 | CASSLLGSPLHF | TGTGCCAGCAGTCTCCTTGGCTCACCCCTCCACTTT
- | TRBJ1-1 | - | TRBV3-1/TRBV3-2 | CASSQEGHNTEAFF | TGTGCCAGCAGCCAAGAGGGACATAACACTGAAGCTTTCTTT
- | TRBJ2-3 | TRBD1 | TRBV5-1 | CASSSDRLSTDTQYF | TGCGCCAGCAGCTCGGACAGGCTTAGCACAGATACGCAGTATTTT
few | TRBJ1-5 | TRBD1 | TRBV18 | CASSPAWDRVYSNQPQHF | TGTGCCAGCTCACCTGCATGGGACAGGGTTTATAGCAATCAGCCCCAGCATTTT
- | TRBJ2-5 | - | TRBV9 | CASSVVGGTETQYF | TGTGCCAGCAGCGTAGTGGGCGGGACGGAGACCCAGTACTTC
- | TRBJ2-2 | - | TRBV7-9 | CASSLIASGTGELFF | TGTGCCAGCAGCTTAATAGCTTCGGGCACCGGGGAGCTGTTTTTT
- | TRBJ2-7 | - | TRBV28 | CASSLSQGKYEQYF | TGTGCCAGCAGCCTATCACAGGGAAAGTACGAGCAGTACTTC
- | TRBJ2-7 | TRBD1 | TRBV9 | CASSVGQGFGYEQYF | TGTGCCAGCAGCGTAGGACAGGGTTTTGGCTACGAGCAGTACTTC
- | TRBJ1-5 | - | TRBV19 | CASSINGFRSNQPQHF | TGTGCCAGTAGTATTAATGGTTTCAGGAGCAATCAGCCCCAGCATTTT